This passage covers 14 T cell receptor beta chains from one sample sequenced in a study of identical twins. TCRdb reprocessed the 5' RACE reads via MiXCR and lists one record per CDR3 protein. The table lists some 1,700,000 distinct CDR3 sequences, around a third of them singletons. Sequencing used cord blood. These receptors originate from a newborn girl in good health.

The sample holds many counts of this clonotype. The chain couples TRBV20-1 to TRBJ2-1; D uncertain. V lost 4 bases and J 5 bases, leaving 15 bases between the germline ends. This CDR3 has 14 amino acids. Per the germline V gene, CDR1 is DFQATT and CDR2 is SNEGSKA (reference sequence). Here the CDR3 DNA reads TGCAGTGCTATTAGAAGAGAAGAAAACAATGAGCAGTTCTTC. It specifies CSAIRREENNEQFF.

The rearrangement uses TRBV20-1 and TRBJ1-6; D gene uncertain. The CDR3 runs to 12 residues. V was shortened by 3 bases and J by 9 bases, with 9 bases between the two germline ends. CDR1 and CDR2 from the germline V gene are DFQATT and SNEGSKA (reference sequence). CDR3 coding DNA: TGCAGTGCTAGGCGGGAGGGTTCACCCCTCCACTTT. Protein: CSARREGSPLHF.

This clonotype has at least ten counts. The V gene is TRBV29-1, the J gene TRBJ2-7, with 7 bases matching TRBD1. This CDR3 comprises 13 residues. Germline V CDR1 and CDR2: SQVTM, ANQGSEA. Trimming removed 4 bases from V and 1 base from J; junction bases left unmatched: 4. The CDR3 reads CSVGRGSSYEQYF. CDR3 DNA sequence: TGCAGCGTTGGCAGGGGGTCGTCCTACGAGCAGTACTTC.

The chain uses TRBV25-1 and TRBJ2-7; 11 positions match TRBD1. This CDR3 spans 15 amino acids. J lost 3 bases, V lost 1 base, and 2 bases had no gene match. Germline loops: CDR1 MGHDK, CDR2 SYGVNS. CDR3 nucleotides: TGTGCCAGCAGTGAATTAGGGACAGGGGGCTACGAGCAGTACTTC. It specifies CASSELGTGGYEQYF.

The CDR3 protein is CASSQMGRRGTVPYEQYF. The CDR3 bases are TGCGCCAGCAGCCAAATGGGGCGACGGGGGACAGTGCCTTACGAGCAGTACTTC. V and J are TRBV4-1 and TRBJ2-4; maybe TRBD1 (7 bases). The J call could be wrong; TRBJ2-7 is a better fit for the DNA end. Germline CDR1 and CDR2: MGHRA and YSYEKL. This CDR3 contains 18 residues.

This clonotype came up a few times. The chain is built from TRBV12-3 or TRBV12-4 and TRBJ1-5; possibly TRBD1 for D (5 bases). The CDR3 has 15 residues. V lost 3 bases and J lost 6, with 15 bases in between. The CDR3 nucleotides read TGTGCCAGCAGTTTGCGGCAGGGATACGGTCAGCCCCAGCATTTT. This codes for CASSLRQGYGQPQHF.

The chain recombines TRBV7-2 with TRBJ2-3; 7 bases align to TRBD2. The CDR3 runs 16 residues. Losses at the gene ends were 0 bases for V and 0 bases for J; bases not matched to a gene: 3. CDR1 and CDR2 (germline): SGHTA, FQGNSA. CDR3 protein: CASSLATAGSTDTQYF. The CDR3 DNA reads TGTGCCAGCAGCTTAGCGACAGCGGGAAGCACAGATACGCAGTATTTT. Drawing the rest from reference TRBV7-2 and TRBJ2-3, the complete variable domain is GAGVSQSPSNKVTEKGKDVELRCDPISGHTALYWYRQSLGQGLEFLIYFQGNSAPDKSGLPSDRFSAERTGGSVSTLTIQRTQQEDSAVYLCASSLATAGSTDTQYFGPGTRLTVL.

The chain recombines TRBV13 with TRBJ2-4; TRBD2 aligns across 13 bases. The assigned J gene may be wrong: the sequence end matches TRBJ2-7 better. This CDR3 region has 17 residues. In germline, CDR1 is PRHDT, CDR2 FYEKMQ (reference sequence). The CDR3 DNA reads TGTGCCAGCAGCTTAGGCCCCGGACTAGCGGGAGACTACGAGCAGTACTTC. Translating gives CASSLGPGLAGDYEQYF.

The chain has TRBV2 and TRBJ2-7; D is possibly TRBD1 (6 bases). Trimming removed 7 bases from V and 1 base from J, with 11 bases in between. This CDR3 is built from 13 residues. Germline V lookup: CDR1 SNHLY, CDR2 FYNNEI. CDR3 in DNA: TGTGCCAGCAAATGGACAGAGTCCTACGAGCAGTACTTC. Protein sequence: CASKWTESYEQYF.

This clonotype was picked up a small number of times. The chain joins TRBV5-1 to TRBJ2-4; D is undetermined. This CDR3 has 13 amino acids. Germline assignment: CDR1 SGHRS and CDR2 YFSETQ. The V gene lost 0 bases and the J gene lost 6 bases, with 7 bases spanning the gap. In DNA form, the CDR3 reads TGCGCCAGCAGCTTGGGACCACTAAACATTCAGTACTTC. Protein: CASSLGPLNIQYF.

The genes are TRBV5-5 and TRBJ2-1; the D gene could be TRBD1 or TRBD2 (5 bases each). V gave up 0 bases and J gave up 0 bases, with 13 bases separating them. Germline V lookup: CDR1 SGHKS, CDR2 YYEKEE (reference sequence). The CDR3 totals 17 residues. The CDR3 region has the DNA TGTGCCAGCAGCTTGGGTCGGGGCTTCAGCTCCTACAATGAGCAGTTCTTC. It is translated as CASSLGRGFSSYNEQFF.

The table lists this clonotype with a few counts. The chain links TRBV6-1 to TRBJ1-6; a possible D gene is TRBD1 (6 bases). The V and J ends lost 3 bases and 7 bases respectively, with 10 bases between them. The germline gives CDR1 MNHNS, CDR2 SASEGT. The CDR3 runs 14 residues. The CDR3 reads CASSEGHLNSPLHF. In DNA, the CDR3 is TGTGCCAGCAGTGAGGGACACCTGAATTCACCCCTCCACTTT.

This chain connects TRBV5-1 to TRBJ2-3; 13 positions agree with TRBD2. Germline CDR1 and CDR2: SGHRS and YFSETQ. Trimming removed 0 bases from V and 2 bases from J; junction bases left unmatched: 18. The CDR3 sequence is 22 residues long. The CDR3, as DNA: TGCGCCAGCAGCTTGGAAGGGGCGGACAGGGGACTAGCGGGGTCCATCACAGATACGCAGTATTTT. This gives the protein CASSLEGADRGLAGSITDTQYF.

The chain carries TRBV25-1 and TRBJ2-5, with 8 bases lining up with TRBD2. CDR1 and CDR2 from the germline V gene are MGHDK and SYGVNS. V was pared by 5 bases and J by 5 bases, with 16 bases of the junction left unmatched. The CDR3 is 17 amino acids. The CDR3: CASSPSSGGIIGETQYF. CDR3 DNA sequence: TGTGCCAGCAGTCCCTCCAGCGGGGGTATTATTGGGGAGACCCAGTACTTC. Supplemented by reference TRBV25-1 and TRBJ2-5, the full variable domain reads EADIYQTPRYLVIGTGKKITLECSQTMGHDKMYWYQQDPGMELHLIHYSYGVNSTEKGDLSSESTVSRIRTEHFPLTLESARPSHTSQYLCASSPSSGGIIGETQYFGPGTRLLVL.